One TCR beta chain is described in this entry. Its antigen is still unknown. There are no base qualities to consult, and no much larger clone falls within one base. Its CDR3 holds 16 amino acids, cysteine through phenylalanine. Just the 48-base CDR3 DNA is kept, in frame starting at base 1. The germline V gene yields LGHNA for CDR1 and YNFKEQ for CDR2. Relative to germline, V is 0 bases shorter and J is 3 bases shorter, with 11 bases between their ends. The data derive from a study of blood T cell repertoires in COVID-19 (TCRdb year 2020). In terms of the full investigation: The collaborator samples originated in the United States, Italy and Spain and spanned the acute and convalescent phases of COVID-19. The prospective study material was composed of cDNA or gDNA derived from T cells, B-cell-depleted T cells, or PBMCs. Subjects who had been exposed to COVID-19, were actively infected with it, or had recovered from it provided the deeply sampled blood TCRbeta repertoires that made up the dataset. The repertoires were released in a freely available public database meant as a resource for research on the immune response to SARS-CoV-2. Samples came from the ongoing ImmuneRACE study (first 160 participants) plus 1,254 subjects from 6 global collaborators. Nearly every sample came with metadata listing a de-identified subject ID, COVID-19 status, age in years and sex. Where available, HLA class I and class II types were taken from metadata supplied by the sample provider and were not determined by assay-based typing. What the research found in general, with its limitations: The quantity of clinical and demographic metadata differed by source and by participant and was supplied without curation.

The immunoSEQ Assay, a bias-controlled multiplex PCR, was used to amplify TCRbeta CDR3 regions from genomic DNA. Regarding the original processing steps: The number of nucleated cells in each sample was estimated by amplification of reference gene primers within the assay. Sequence reads were collapsed and filtered to measure the absolute abundance of every unique TCRbeta CDR3 rearrangement. For each sample, productive Simpson clonality was calculated as the square root of Simpson's diversity index across productive rearrangements. TCRdb limited this immuneACCESS table to in-frame rearrangements with V and J called. A share of clones is missing; checked studies link under half to unresolved V genes, and the rest is unexplained. V and J calls plus clone size are reproduced from that table; the DNA served to infer D and trimming. The sample yields about 41,000 clones; roughly 83% were counted once. The ten largest clonotypes hold roughly 2.5% of the sample.

The collaborating institutions used their own protocols to collect whole blood in K2EDTA tubes. Collaborator samples were shipped for TCRbeta analysis as frozen whole blood, isolated PBMCs, or DNA extracted from either sample type. Sequenced sample: peripheral blood. The rearranged chain carries TRBV4-2 and TRBJ1-4; TRBD1 is a weak D gene call, 6 bases matching. The TCR sequence derives from a woman between 55 and 75 years old with acute or convalescent COVID-19. The bases read TGTGCCAGCAGCCAAGAGGGCGGGGGCTCTAATGAAAAACTGTTTTTT. Its product reads: CASSQEGGGSNEKLFF.